The following is a T cell receptor (beta chain) sequence with its context. Its antigen is as yet unknown. CDR1 SNHLY and CDR2 FYNNEI come from the germline V gene. CDR3 length: 14 residues. V was shortened by 1 base and J by 3 bases, with 8 bases between the two germline ends. This sample is drawn from a study of Ad26.COV2.S vaccination and SARS-CoV-2 variants. Profiling relied on immunoSEQ multiplex PCR, and the TCRdb table lists in-frame clones only, not all of them. The sample consists of about 460,000 clones, 80% to 90% of them appearing once. Treatment of the sample: 19 received Ad26.COV2.S at low or high dose, single or two shots; five or six received placebo; per-sample allocation not given. Repertoires come from day 63 after the first vaccine or placebo injection. General observations from the study: Using TCR breadth and depth analyses may have led to underestimated total T cell responses.

Sample: peripheral blood, taken in a trial of Ad26.COV2.S vaccine versus placebo. The sequence was collected from a person aged 18 to 65 who received the Ad26.COV2.S COVID-19 vaccine or a placebo. This rearrangement joins TRBV2 to TRBJ2-3, with D uncertain. DNA for the CDR3: TGTGCCAGCAGTGAAGACAGCTTAACAGATACGCAGTATTTT. It translates to CASSEDSLTDTQYF.